These 30 T cell receptor beta chains originate from one sample sequenced in a study of regulatory T cells in long-lasting Graves disease. Arm-PCR of CDR3 regions with iRepertoire HTBI primers generated TCR beta libraries. TCRdb analysed the multiplex PCR reads with MiXCR anew, one entry per CDR3 protein. The sample records 700,000 or so distinct CDR3 sequences, around 30% being singletons. Time point denoted: persistent/refractory GD, antithyroid drugs over 5 years with positive TRAb. There was RNA extracted from PBMCs, and the TCR library was made from it. This material consisted of peripheral blood mononuclear cells (PBMCs), taken when the disease was refractory, from a patient treated with antithyroid drugs. The source is a female donor with Graves disease.

V gene TRBV5-6 combines with J gene TRBJ2-5, with D perhaps matching TRBD2 (6 bases). The V and J ends lost 1 base and 2 bases respectively, with 12 bases between them. The CDR3 spans 15 residues. CDR1 and CDR2 (germline): SGHDT, YYEEEE. The CDR3 protein is CASSLWSGTQETQYF. As DNA, the CDR3 is TGTGCCAGCAGCTTGTGGTCCGGGACTCAAGAGACCCAGTACTTC.

The chain joins TRBV19 to TRBJ2-2, with D perhaps TRBD2 (6 bases). V dropped 3 bases and J dropped 1 base, with 9 bases sitting between them. Germline CDR1 is LNHDA and CDR2 is SQIVND (reference sequence). The CDR3 is made up of 15 amino acids. CDR3 sequence reads: CASSIQGGNTGELFF. Written as DNA, the CDR3 is TGTGCCAGTAGTATTCAGGGAGGGAACACCGGGGAGCTGTTTTTT.

This clonotype was seen more than once but under ten times. The rearrangement joins TRBV19 to TRBJ2-7; the D gene is possibly TRBD1 (6 bases). The germline V gene encodes CDR1 LNHDA and CDR2 SQIVND (reference sequence). This CDR3 comprises 15 residues. V shed 5 bases and J shed 3 bases, with 17 bases lying between them. In DNA, the CDR3 is TGTGCCAGTAGTTCACCGGGACAAAACAACTACGAGCAGTACTTC. Translated: CASSSPGQNNYEQYF.

This clonotype has only one observation. The chain recombines TRBV20-1 with TRBJ1-5; 7 bases map to TRBD1. This CDR3 is 16 amino acids long. Per germline, CDR1 DFQATT and CDR2 SNEGSKA (reference sequence). Trimming took 1 base from V and 7 from J; bases not matched to a gene: 13. CDR3 residues: CSARVPLTGPGQPQHF. As DNA, the CDR3 is TGCAGTGCTAGAGTCCCCTTGACAGGGCCCGGGCAGCCCCAGCATTTT.

This chain connects TRBV6-2 or TRBV6-3 to TRBJ1-1, with D tentatively TRBD1 (5 bases). The CDR3 sequence is 17 residues long. CDR1 and CDR2 (germline): MNHEY, SVGEGT. V lost 5 bases and J 7 bases, leaving 26 bases between the germline ends. The CDR3 DNA sequence: TGTGCCAGCAGTCCTATCCGAGGGGACGGACTTTATAGTGAAGCTTTCTTT. It codes for CASSPIRGDGLYSEAFF.

This clonotype has ten or more counts. This chain links TRBV12-3 or TRBV12-4 with TRBJ1-2; maybe TRBD1 (5 bases). This CDR3 has 14 amino acids. With 7 bases removed from V and 2 bases from J, the gap between germline ends came to 14 bases. The CDR3 protein is CASTPGRANYGYTF. DNA of the CDR3: TGTGCCAGCACCCCCGGCAGGGCCAACTATGGCTACACCTTC.

This clonotype appeared many times. The chain is built from TRBV11-2 and TRBJ2-7; D remains unclear. V was clipped by 0 bases and J by 3 bases, with 9 bases between them. The CDR3 contains 14 residues. Germline assignment: CDR1 SGHAT and CDR2 FQNNGV. The CDR3 is CASSLEDEDYEQYF. CDR3 sequence (DNA): TGTGCCAGCAGCTTAGAGGATGAGGACTACGAGCAGTACTTC.

This clonotype is a singleton in its sample. The rearrangement uses TRBV18 and TRBJ1-5; 10 bases match TRBD1. CDR3 length: 15 amino acids. V was pared by 3 bases and J by 7 bases, with 6 bases of the junction left unmatched. Germline CDR1 reads KGHSH; CDR2 reads LQKENI. The CDR3: CASSPTDRGHQPQHF. The CDR3 DNA follows: TGTGCCAGCTCACCGACAGACAGGGGGCACCAGCCCCAGCATTTT.

This clonotype was recorded many times. The V call is TRBV12-3 or TRBV12-4, the J call TRBJ1-2; perhaps TRBD1 as D (5 bases). Trimming pared 3 bases from V and 7 bases from J, leaving 12 bases between. This CDR3 has 13 amino acids. CDR3 sequence (DNA): TGTGCCAGCAGTTTCCGCCAGGGCGGTGGCTACACCTTC. It yields the protein CASSFRQGGGYTF.

The CDR3 DNA follows: TGTGCCAGCACCCTCCGGGACTACTCCTACGAGCAGTACTTC. Translation gives CASTLRDYSYEQYF. The rearrangement links TRBV6-1 to TRBJ2-7; 7 positions match TRBD2. The J segment lost 0 bases and the V segment lost 7 bases, leaving 6 bases of the junction unmatched. CDR1 is MNHNS, CDR2 SASEGT, per germline. CDR3 length: 14 amino acids.

Ten or more counts support this clonotype. The gene calls are TRBV12-3 or TRBV12-4 and TRBJ1-5; tentatively, D is TRBD1 (5 bases). The CDR3 runs 13 residues. V lost 5 bases to trimming and J lost 5 bases, with 10 bases between them. CDR3 protein: CASSQGLHQPQHF. In nucleotides, the CDR3 is TGTGCCAGCAGTCAGGGTCTGCATCAGCCCCAGCATTTT.

This clonotype was seen more than once but under ten times. The V call is TRBV6-5, the J call TRBJ1-2; no firm D call. The CDR3 extends over 14 amino acids. Per the germline V gene, CDR1 is MNHEY and CDR2 is SVGAGI. V was shortened by 4 bases and J by 4 bases, with 13 bases between the two germline ends. The chain's CDR3 is CASSSDMAGYGYTF. DNA for the CDR3: TGTGCCAGCAGTTCTGACATGGCTGGCTATGGCTACACCTTC.

This clonotype was recorded at least ten times. The CDR3: CSGAMGLAGGDEQYF. Written as DNA, the CDR3 is TGCAGTGGCGCTATGGGACTAGCGGGAGGGGATGAGCAGTACTTC. This chain joins TRBV20-1 and TRBJ2-7, with 16 nucleotides matching TRBD2. This CDR3 comprises 15 residues. The germline V gene encodes CDR1 DFQATT and CDR2 SNEGSKA (reference sequence). J was trimmed by 7 bases and V by 7 bases; bases with no gene match: 10.

For this clonotype: Since a much larger clone is just one base distant, this may be a read error. V usage is TRBV27 and J usage is TRBJ1-1; TRBD1 might be the D (5 bases). Trimming removed 8 bases at V and 0 bases at J, with 19 bases between. Per germline, CDR1 MNHEY and CDR2 SMNVEV (reference sequence). CDR3 length: 16 residues. This chain's CDR3 is CASRSRQPFMNTEAFF. CDR3 coding DNA: TGTGCCAGCCGTTCAAGACAGCCATTCATGAACACTGAAGCTTTCTTT.

The chain couples TRBV19 to TRBJ2-2; D uncertain. Germline loops: CDR1 LNHDA, CDR2 SQIVND (reference sequence). This CDR3 spans 14 amino acids. V was pared by 9 bases and J by 1 base, with 12 bases between. The CDR3 is CASRRIGNTGELFF. In nucleotides, the CDR3 is TGTGCCAGCCGCAGAATCGGGAACACCGGGGAGCTGTTTTTT.

The genes are TRBV6-1 and TRBJ1-5; TRBD1 might be the D (5 bases). CDR3 size: 18 residues. CDR1 is MNHNS and CDR2 is SASEGT in the germline V gene. The V gene lost 6 bases and the J gene lost 0 bases, with 21 bases spanning the gap. The CDR3 sequence: CASSLGTAITDSNQPQHF. The CDR3 DNA follows: TGTGCCAGCAGCCTCGGGACGGCCATAACAGATAGCAATCAGCCCCAGCATTTT.

This clonotype appeared once. This sequence joins TRBV5-1 and TRBJ2-3; 8 bases are a match to TRBD1. Looked up from germline, CDR1 is SGHRS and CDR2 is YFSETQ. The CDR3 covers 17 residues. Unmatched junction bases numbered 12, after V lost 0 bases and J lost 6 bases. CDR3 bases: TGCGCCAGCAGCTTGGCGGGACAGGCCGTTTCCCCCGATACGCAGTATTTT. Residues: CASSLAGQAVSPDTQYF.

This clonotype came up a few times. This sequence joins TRBV20-1 and TRBJ1-2, with D perhaps matching TRBD1 (5 bases). Germline assignment: CDR1 DFQATT and CDR2 SNEGSKA (reference sequence). The CDR3 is made up of 11 amino acids. Trimming took off 6 bases at V and 8 bases at J, with 13 bases between the two ends. In nucleotides, the CDR3 is TGCAGTGCCCGCGACGACAGAGGCTACACCTTC. As protein: CSARDDRGYTF.

This clonotype was picked up many times. V is TRBV11-2 and J is TRBJ2-6; D is unclear. The CDR3 totals 14 residues. V was clipped by 4 bases and J by 7 bases, with 11 bases between them. In germline, CDR1 is SGHAT, CDR2 FQNNGV. The CDR3 loop is CASSSPVRANVLTF. In DNA form, the CDR3 reads TGTGCCAGCAGCTCGCCCGTTAGAGCCAACGTCCTGACTTTC.

This rearrangement joins TRBV7-9 to TRBJ2-2; TRBD2 matches 8 bases. Looked up from germline, CDR1 is SEHNR and CDR2 is FQNEAQ (reference sequence). The V gene end was trimmed by 3 bases and the J gene end by 5 bases; junction bases not matched to a gene: 8. The CDR3 covers 16 residues. CDR3 DNA: TGTGCCAGCAGCTTCGGGAGCGGGAGTGATACCGGGGAGCTGTTTTTT. Amino acids: CASSFGSGSDTGELFF.

The chain links TRBV27 to TRBJ2-4, with 7 bases lining up with TRBD2. Near its end, the DNA agrees better with TRBJ2-1, so the J call may be wrong. The length of the CDR3 is 13 residues. From germline, CDR1 is MNHEY and CDR2 SMNVEV (reference sequence). CDR3 loop: CASSLSSGREQFF. In DNA form, the CDR3 reads TGTGCCAGCAGTTTATCATCCGGGAGGGAGCAGTTCTTC.

This clonotype showed up just a few times. The CDR3 spells CATLTGSYGYTF. Written as DNA, the CDR3 is TGTGCCACCTTGACAGGGAGCTATGGCTACACCTTC. This sequence joins TRBV30 and TRBJ1-2, with 7 positions matching TRBD1. The CDR3 runs 12 residues. V shed 8 bases, J shed 4 bases, and the junction held 7 bases outside the gene matches. Germline loops: CDR1 GTSNPN, CDR2 SVGIG (reference sequence). Variable domain in full (rest from reference TRBV30 and TRBJ1-2): SQTIHQWPATLVQPVGSPLSLECTVEGTSNPNLYWYRQAAGRGLQLLFYSVGIGQISSEVPQNLSASRPQDRQFILSSKKLLLSDSGFYLCATLTGSYGYTFGSGTRLTVV.

About this clonotype itself: A much larger clone lies a single base off, so this may be a read error. This chain uses TRBV11-1 with TRBJ2-4; TRBD2 might be the D (5 bases). Trimming stripped 0 bases from V and 9 bases from J, with 12 bases between. The germline gives CDR1 SGHAT, CDR2 FQDESV (reference sequence). This CDR3 is 14 amino acids long. The CDR3, as DNA: TGTGCCAGCAGCTTAGCACCCGGGAAGGCCATTCAGTACTTC. It codes for CASSLAPGKAIQYF. Using reference TRBV11-1 and TRBJ2-4 for the parts outside the CDR3, the full variable domain is EAEVAQSPRYKITEKSQAVAFWCDPISGHATLYWYRQILGQGPELLVQFQDESVVDDSQLPKDRFSAERLKGVDSTLKIQPAELGDSAMYLCASSLAPGKAIQYFGAGTRLSVL.

This rearrangement joins TRBV7-9 to TRBJ2-7; 7 bases agree with TRBD2. This CDR3 comprises 14 residues. V gave up 3 bases and J gave up 6 bases; unmatched junction bases: 8. CDR1 and CDR2 from the germline V gene are SEHNR and FQNEAQ (reference sequence). The CDR3 spells CASSLHGTTAEQYF. The CDR3 DNA sequence: TGTGCCAGCAGCTTGCACGGGACTACAGCCGAGCAGTACTTC.

This clonotype was observed a few times. The chain is built from TRBV9 and TRBJ1-1; D call uncertain. The CDR3 is made up of 15 amino acids. V was shortened by 0 bases and J by 1 base, with 10 bases between the two germline ends. Germline V gene sequence: CDR1 SGDLS, CDR2 YYNGEE. The CDR3 DNA follows: TGTGCCAGCAGCGTAGGTCTGAGGGAGAACACTGAAGCTTTCTTT. Protein product: CASSVGLRENTEAFF.

The V gene is TRBV30, the J gene TRBJ1-2; 8 nucleotides agree with TRBD1. The trim removed 2 bases at V and 4 bases at J, leaving 15 bases unmatched. Germline CDR1 reads GTSNPN; CDR2 reads SVGIG (reference sequence). CDR3 length: 17 residues. The CDR3 DNA follows: TGTGCCTGGAGTCCCCCTCCCCCGACAGGGGCCCTCTATGGCTACACCTTC. It yields the protein CAWSPPPPTGALYGYTF.

This clonotype turned up a few times. V gene TRBV6-1 combines with J gene TRBJ1-1; 7 bases line up with TRBD1. Germline CDR1 MNHNS, CDR2 SASEGT. The CDR3 has 16 amino acids. V dropped 8 bases and J dropped 5; count of bases not matched to a gene: 17. The CDR3 DNA sequence: TGTGCCAGCGCCGTTAACATTGGCAGGGGGAAAACTGAAGCTTTCTTT. Translation gives CASAVNIGRGKTEAFF.

This chain connects TRBV5-1 to TRBJ2-2; possible D gene TRBD1, 5 bases. The V gene's germline CDR1 is SGHRS and CDR2 YFSETQ. The CDR3 totals 16 residues. Trimming stripped 1 base from V and 4 bases from J, with 14 bases between. CDR3 in amino acids: CASSLLQGLSTGELFF. The DNA for the CDR3 is TGCGCCAGCAGCTTGCTTCAGGGTTTGAGCACCGGGGAGCTGTTTTTT. The full variable domain, its missing parts supplied by reference TRBV5-1 and TRBJ2-2, is KAGVTQTPRYLIKTRGQQVTLSCSPISGHRSVSWYQQTPGQGLQFLFEYFSETQRNKGNFPGRFSGRQFSNSRSEMNVSTLELGDSALYLCASSLLQGLSTGELFFGEGSRLTVL.

This clonotype came up a few times. J is TRBJ1-2 and V is TRBV5-1, with D possibly matching TRBD1 (5 bases). CDR3 length: 15 amino acids. Trimming removed 0 bases from V and 4 bases from J, with 13 bases in between. Germline loops: CDR1 SGHRS, CDR2 YFSETQ. DNA for the CDR3: TGCGCCAGCAGCTTGGAGGGGCGGGGATCCTATGGCTACACCTTC. Translating it yields CASSLEGRGSYGYTF.

This clonotype was recorded many times. V is TRBV12-3 or TRBV12-4 and J is TRBJ2-5, with TRBD2 identical over 7 bases. V shed 1 base and J 2 bases; nucleotides not matched to a gene: 13. The length of the CDR3 is 18 residues. Here the CDR3 reads CASSLGPRKASGQETQYF. The CDR3 region has the DNA TGTGCCAGCAGTTTAGGTCCCCGAAAGGCTAGCGGACAAGAGACCCAGTACTTC.